The 5 T cell receptor beta chains below were found in one sample sequenced in a study of blood T cell repertoires in COVID-19. Repertoires were generated with immunoSEQ multiplex PCR, while TCRdb's copy carries only in-frame clones and drops some. The sample holds about 190,000 clones; around 90% are singletons and the top ten take under 6.5%. The sequencing sample was made of peripheral blood. These receptors all come from a middle-aged man with active or convalescent COVID-19.

The chain has TRBV24-1 and TRBJ1-5; perhaps TRBD1 as D (5 bases). CDR1 and CDR2 (germline): KGHDR, SFDVKD. The CDR3 covers 16 residues. V lost 4 bases, J lost 0 bases, and 12 bases lay in between. CDR3 coding DNA: TGTGCCACCAGTGAACATCTGACAGATAGCAATCAGCCCCAGCATTTT. Its protein product is CATSEHLTDSNQPQHF.

The V gene is TRBV9, the J gene TRBJ1-4; a possible D gene is TRBD1 (6 bases). Germline lookup yields CDR1 SGDLS and CDR2 YYNGEE. The CDR3 contains 14 residues. With 3 bases removed from V and 6 bases from J, the gap between germline ends came to 12 bases. DNA of the CDR3: TGTGCCAGCAGCGAGGACAGTAGGGATGAAAAACTGTTTTTT. Protein: CASSEDSRDEKLFF.

This chain connects TRBV18 to TRBJ2-1, with TRBD2 identical over 9 bases. V was pared by 6 bases and J by 4 bases, with 10 bases of the junction left unmatched. The CDR3 has 16 residues. Per the germline V gene, CDR1 is KGHSH and CDR2 is LQKENI. In DNA form, the CDR3 reads TGTGCCAGCTCCCCGGCGACTAGCGGAATGTACAATGAGCAGTTCTTC. This encodes CASSPATSGMYNEQFF.

V and J are TRBV3-1 (or the pseudogene TRBV3-2) and TRBJ2-2; no clear D gene. Germline CDR1 LGHDT, CDR2 YNNKEL (reference sequence). The CDR3 contains 16 residues. With 3 bases removed from V and 0 bases from J, the gap between germline ends came to 11 bases. The CDR3 bases are TGTGCCAGCAGCCACCTCTCGGTTGCGAACACCGGGGAGCTGTTTTTT. As protein: CASSHLSVANTGELFF.

The V and J genes are TRBV24-1 and TRBJ2-5; weak D call: TRBD2 (5 bases). Trimming left V 7 bases short and J 5 bases short, with 25 bases between. The CDR3 has 17 residues. CDR1 is KGHDR, CDR2 SFDVKD, per germline. DNA for the CDR3: TGTGCCACCAGAAGTGGGAAAATGGACCAAGGAGGTGAGACCCAGTACTTC. Its protein product is CATRSGKMDQGGETQYF.